This TCR beta chain was retrieved from a study of cytomegalovirus exposure and HLA in healthy donors (dated by TCRdb to the late 2010s). Regarding the research as a whole: An earlier analysis of some 600 of the donors reported over 250 Gb of sequence data and around 100 million unique TCR beta sequences obtained from roughly 170 million T cells. An early release covering 550 to 700 HLA-typed donors comprised around 300 gigabases of sequencing data and around 86 million unique TCR sequences. Among the approximately 420 genotyped donors, around 79% belonged to the genetic ancestry cluster associated with self-reported Caucasian donors. The study aimed to test whether signatures of past pathogen exposure could be identified by cataloging public T cell receptors. The study used immunosequencing to profile the T cell repertoires of 666 subjects and linked those repertoires to cytomegalovirus serostatus. A separate validation cohort of some 130 different subjects was used in addition to the approximately 700-subject first cohort. High-throughput TCR immunosequencing, statistical association of individual TCRs with disease status, and machine learning were combined to predict cytomegalovirus infection status. In a later analysis, previously published TCR beta repertoires from roughly 710 donors were re-analyzed and high-resolution HLA genotyping was added so that TCR occurrence patterns could be studied. In the later analysis, no new phenotypic data were used to find candidate immune exposures; instead, reliance was placed on TCR beta sequences and their occurrence across donors. To decide whether each TCR beta V gene segment behaved as functional or pseudogenic, an earlier analysis of some 580 of the donors relied on high-throughput TCR beta sequencing. Alongside the repertoire data, information on donor age, sex, ethnicity and CMV serostatus was compiled. A later genetic analysis took genome-wide SNP genotypes for about 65% of the 666 donors and used that subset as a discovery cohort. Every discovery cohort repertoire had been produced on one sequencing platform. Class I and class II HLA loci were covered by the typing at four-digit resolution. Typing coverage differed by locus: A, B, C, DRB1 and DQB1 were typed in roughly 629-640 donors, DQA1 in 500 to 550, DPA1 in some 570, and DPB1 in just under 490. Four to six DR-DQ haplotypes were handled as single units for association and clustering, since linkage in the cohort was strong. On average, around 240,000 unique TCR beta nucleotide sequences were sequenced per donor among about 400 genotyped donors of the cohort, with approximately 18% of those sequences being non-productive. Study-level results and caveats: A further reported finding was that TCR beta sequences accurately predicted the HLA-A and HLA-B alleles for most subjects in the first cohort. Three of the identified cytomegalovirus-associated TCR beta chains were confirmed in vitro to be specific for cytomegalovirus antigens. In a later analysis, several top co-occurrence clusters were reported to appear linked to parvovirus B19, influenza, CMV and Epstein-Barr virus. According to the authors, the approach could potentially be generalized to other disease states and immunological phenotypes. The study listed 150 to 200 TCR beta chains as associated with cytomegalovirus. An earlier analysis of around 540 of the donors showed that most TCR beta V segments appeared in productive rearrangements either about 87% or about 30% of the time, which broadly matched IMGT annotations. When HLA alleles, especially DR and DQ, strongly co-occurred, TCR associations were difficult to assign to individual alleles. Because some donors lacked HLA typing at each locus, the association tests relied only on the typed subset. Because counts were too low, some 16 rarely observed V segments, including chromosome 9 orphons, were excluded from the earlier analysis of a few hundred of the donors. The sequencing pipeline was judged likely to have produced a cluster of highly shared sequence variants as a technical artifact. In a later analysis, HLA-associated TCR beta chains were found to be more clonally expanded and to have lower generation probabilities than equally common non-associated chains. Roughly uniform sequencing depth across donors was assumed in presence/absence analyses, although this assumption may not hold. The only immune exposure information available for the cohort was CMV serostatus. According to a later genetic analysis, donors in an Asian-associated ancestry cluster had fewer N-insertions in productive TCRs than the approximately 700-donor mean. In a later analysis, TCR association rates were found to vary across HLA loci, with the most associated TCRs seen for DRB1 alleles and the fewest for HLA-C alleles. Correlated functional status among segregating V segments might be attributable to linkage disequilibrium, but an unknown experimental factor could not be ruled out. Specific HLA alleles were associated with 15,000 to 20,000 TCR beta sequences at a false discovery rate of 0.05 in a later analysis. In both the original and validation cohorts, the classifier was reported to diagnose cytomegalovirus status with high specificity and sensitivity. The 87-base-pair reads could not distinguish some IMGT-functional V segments, including TRBV6-2 and TRBV6-3, so those segments were excluded. The cohort was sequenced for TCR beta chains only, and without alpha or paired-chain data the features that could be detected were limited. A later analysis found that most CMV-associated TCR beta chains appeared HLA-restricted, with HLA associations seemingly driven largely by CMV exposure. In a later genetic analysis, a missense DCLRE1C variant was associated with V-gene and J-gene trimming of TCR beta chains, and the association was replicated in an independent cohort. Most TCR sequences were seen in very few donors, while some public TCRs were found in many individuals.

The cohort comprised more than 550 healthy bone marrow donors. Cohort members were all nominally healthy when sampled, although unrecorded immune exposures were likely present. The donor tested CMV seronegative and was one of the 352 seronegative cohort members. A peripheral blood sample was provided by each donor, and peripheral blood mononuclear cells were used for TCR beta sequencing. Genomic DNA was extracted from the blood cell samples with the Qiagen DNeasy Blood Extraction Kit. Preparation of the library involved the immunoSEQ multiplex PCR assay. For the multiplex PCR, a mixture combining 60 forward primers for TCR Vbeta segments and 13 reverse primers for TCR Jbeta segments was used. Amplification of the CDR3 region of rearranged TCR beta genes was performed with a multiplex PCR assay on genomic DNA. The Illumina HiSeq System was used to sequence the amplified TCR beta libraries as 87-base-pair reads. For the original study's pipeline: A later analysis tallied tens of millions of unique TCR beta chains across the 666 repertoires, and approximately 12 million of those chains were shared by two or more donors. Raw reads were error-corrected and collapsed into unique sequences with a nearest-neighbor algorithm that merged closely related sequences to remove PCR and sequencing errors. V, D and J gene segments were assigned by aligning CDR3 sequences to IMGT reference sequences. For a sequence to be retained, at least a six-nucleotide match to both a V gene segment and a J gene segment was required. A rearrangement counted as productive if the CDR3 had no stop codons and remained in frame with V and J, and every other rearrangement counted as non-productive. CDR3 was defined according to IMGT convention as the region running from the second conserved V-encoded cysteine to the conserved J-encoded phenylalanine. In an earlier analysis of more than 550 of the donors, sequences lacking an unambiguous match to a single V gene segment were excluded. In an earlier analysis of approximately 560 of the donors, a V segment was called functional when productive rearrangements were above 56.7%, and segregating when the standard deviation between donors exceeded 5%. A statistical classification framework was built to diagnose cytomegalovirus status from the catalog of TCR beta chain sequences. V and J gene assignment, in a later analysis, came from comparing TCR nucleotide sequences with IMGT/GENE-DB human TR gene sequences. A later analysis assigned CDR3 sequences and most-parsimonious VDJ recombination scenarios with the TCRdist pipeline. In a later analysis, each TCR beta chain was defined by its CDR3 amino acid sequence together with its V-gene family, and reads without a unique V-gene family were excluded. A later analysis removed 450 to 600 highly shared, low-generation-probability nucleotide sequences to deal with suspected cross-contamination and a sequencing artifact. For each public chain, a later analysis derived a clonal expansion index from normalized ranks of inferred template counts within each repertoire. In a later analysis, generation probabilities were computed using a VDJ recombination model fitted to out-of-frame rearrangements, and the results were checked against IGoR. Hypergeometric tests were used in a later analysis to score TCR-TCR, TCR-HLA and TCR-CMV co-occurrence, with a repertoire-size bias correction applied to the TCR pairs. False discovery rates were estimated in a later analysis by permuting HLA or CMV assignments 20 times. In a later analysis, co-occurring TCRs were grouped with DBSCAN, and TCRdist sequence similarity was added when clustering was performed within HLA-allele-positive subsets. Repertoires with fewer than 30,000 or more than 120,000 public chains, plus five repertoires with anomalous nucleotide sharing, were excluded from co-occurrence clustering. TCRdb limited this immuneACCESS table to in-frame rearrangements with V and J called. A share of clones is missing; checked studies link under half to unresolved V genes, and the rest is unexplained. The D gene and trimming were derived from the DNA, and the V and J assignments and clone size from that table. The table for this sample lists some 150,000 clones; around 78% of them were counted only once. The ten largest clones take up less than 2% of the sample.

About this clone itself: Its antigen specificity is not known. No base-level quality is on record; no much larger clone is a single base apart.

V loses 5 bases of germline sequence and J loses 5 bases, and the interval between the two ends is 12 bases. CDR1 SGHTA and CDR2 FQGTGA are derived from the germline V gene. From the cysteine up to the phenylalanine, the CDR3 has a length of 13 residues. Left in the record is the CDR3 DNA by itself, 39 bases read in frame from the first base. This receptor was obtained from a man aged 35-49 years in good health and CMV-seronegative. The rearranged chain carries TRBV7-3 and TRBJ2-5, and the D gene may be TRBD2, 5 bases matching. Sequencing used PBMCs. The sequenced DNA is TGTGCCAGCAGCCGCAATCGAGGGGAGACCCAGTACTTC. It codes for CASSRNRGETQYF.